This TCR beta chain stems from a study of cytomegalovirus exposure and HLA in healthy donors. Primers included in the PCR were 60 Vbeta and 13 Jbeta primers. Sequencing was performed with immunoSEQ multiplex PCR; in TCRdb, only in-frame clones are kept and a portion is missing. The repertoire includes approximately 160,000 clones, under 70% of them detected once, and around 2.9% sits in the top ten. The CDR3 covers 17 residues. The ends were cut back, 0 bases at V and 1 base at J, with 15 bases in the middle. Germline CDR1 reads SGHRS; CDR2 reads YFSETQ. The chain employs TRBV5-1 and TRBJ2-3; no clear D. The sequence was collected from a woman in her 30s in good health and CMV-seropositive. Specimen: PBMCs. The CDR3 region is CASSLGSRSVGTDTQYF. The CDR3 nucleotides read TGCGCCAGCAGCTTGGGGTCTCGGAGCGTCGGCACAGATACGCAGTATTTT.